This T cell receptor (beta chain) was identified in a study of response to subunit inactivated influenza vaccine. This clonotype was picked up a small number of times. At one of its ends the junction is not consistent with the germline gene, which may arise from a read error. One entry per CDR3 protein results from TCRdb running MiXCR on the RT-PCR reads. The table records just under 550,000 distinct CDR3 sequences, 20% to 25% of them present only once. This same sample was also taken into another study, of T cells expressing NK-cell markers. As that report states: What made the TCR beta cDNA was 5'RACE template switching with UMIs. HCMV seropositivity characterized most of the eight sequenced donors, and seronegativity one. About 6 donors had dominant NKG2C+ clonotypes that comprised roughly 1.0-8% of their CD8+ T cells. These clonotypes additionally ranked first within the CD3+CD56-NKG2C+ fraction of a few donors. There remained a lack of clarity about HCMV specificity of expanded NKG2C+ T cell clones.

Sequenced material: CD4+ T cells sorted from PBMCs, taken roughly 13 days after vaccination. This sequence originates from a man aged 50 to 59 who received an inactivated influenza vaccine.

CDR3 amino acids: CATSDLRDTEAFF. CDR3 sequence (DNA): TGTGCCACCAGTGATTTGCGGGACACAGAAGCTTTCTTT. The V and J genes are TRBV24-1 and TRBJ1-1; D is perhaps TRBD1 (6 bases). This CDR3 region has 13 residues. The germline gives CDR1 KGHDR, CDR2 SFDVKD.